This TCR beta chain was identified in a study of T cell changes during pregnancy in multiple sclerosis. Clones were sequenced by immunoSEQ multiplex PCR, and TCRdb holds only the in-frame ones, with some missing. Altogether around 96,000 clones are present, about 93% being singletons, with the ten largest covering around 1.8%. The ends were cut back, 7 bases at V and 4 bases at J, with 16 bases in the middle. This CDR3 region has 14 residues. Germline V lookup: CDR1 LNHDA, CDR2 SQIVND (reference sequence). J is TRBJ1-1 and V is TRBV19; D gene ambiguous. Source: peripheral blood, taken after pregnancy. The sequence came from a female donor in good health, enrolled as a control in a pregnancy study. The chain's CDR3 is CASTSLEGGTEAFF. In DNA form, the CDR3 reads TGTGCCAGTACATCGCTTGAGGGCGGCACTGAAGCTTTCTTT.